Listed below are T cell receptor beta chains from one sample, sequenced in a study of shared clonotypes between healthy human individuals. Produced via immunoSEQ multiplex PCR; TCRdb's table is partial and in-frame only. The data show a few million clones, with around 94% seen just once and around 0.14% held by the top ten. Sequencing was done on a sample of naive CD4+ T cells sorted from blood. These receptors were taken from a man younger than 35 in good health. The CDR3 runs from the conserved cysteine through the conserved F or W. Each record gives: D gene, clone size, V gene, J gene, CDR3 DNA, CDR3 protein. D genes are given only for firm matches. Rows may omit the clone size; those that give it use once, few, many or a size class.

>.|.|TRBV5-1|TRBJ2-5
TGCGCCAGCAGTCCCCCAGGATCCCAAGAGACCCAGTACTTC
CASSPPGSQETQYF
>.|.|TRBV27|TRBJ2-7
TGTGCCAGCAGGCGAAAGGACTACGAGCAGTACTTC
CASRRKDYEQYF
>TRBD1|.|TRBV5-1|TRBJ1-1
TGCGCCAGCAGCTTTGCAGCCGGGACAGTGAACACTGAAGCTTTCTTT
CASSFAAGTVNTEAFF
>.|.|TRBV11-2|TRBJ1-2
TGTGCCAGCTCCGACTTGACGGCGCGGGCCGGTTTAAACTATGGCTACACCTTC
CASSDLTARAGLNYGYTF
>TRBD1|few|TRBV7-3|TRBJ1-2
TGTGCCAGCTCACCGGGACAGGGACATGGCTACACCTTC
CASSPGQGHGYTF
>TRBD1|.|TRBV19|TRBJ1-4
TGTGCCAGTAGTCAAGACAGGGGGCCCGAAGGGGCTGAAAAACTGTTTTTT
CASSQDRGPEGAEKLFF
>TRBD2|.|TRBV5-1|TRBJ2-5
TGCGCCAGCAGCCCGGGACTAGCCCAAGAGACCCAGTACTTC
CASSPGLAQETQYF
>TRBD1|.|TRBV4-1|TRBJ1-1
TGCGCCAGCAGCCAACGACATGGGACAGGGATTCTAGGGAGGGGGAGAAAAAGTGAAGCTTTCTTT
CASSQRHGTGILGRGRKSEAFF
>TRBD2|.|TRBV7-6|TRBJ2-7
TGTGCCAGCAGCTTAGGTAGCGGGAGCTCCTACGAGCAGTACTTC
CASSLGSGSSYEQYF
>TRBD1|.|TRBV19|TRBJ1-5
TGTGCCAGTAGTATAGCAGGGACAGTTAAGACTAGCAATCAGCCCCAGCATTTT
CASSIAGTVKTSNQPQHF
>.|.|TRBV28|TRBJ1-2
TGTGCCAGCAGTCCCCGGGTTAGGGGCTACACCTTC
CASSPRVRGYTF
>.|.|TRBV21-1|TRBJ2-2
TGTGCCAGCAGCTTATTGACCGGGGAGCTGTTTTTT
CASSLLTGELFF
>TRBD2|.|TRBV9|TRBJ2-7
TGTGCCAGCAGCGTAACCGGGACTAGTGGAAGCGCCGAGCAGTACTTC
CASSVTGTSGSAEQYF
>TRBD1|.|TRBV6-5|TRBJ1-1
TGTGCCAGCAGGCGACCGGGACAGGGGGCAACTGAAGCTTTCTTT
CASRRPGQGATEAFF
>.|few|TRBV6-5|TRBJ1-1
TGTGCCAGCAGTTACCGGACGGGGAACACTGAAGCTTTCTTT
CASSYRTGNTEAFF